Sequencing of this T cell receptor (beta chain) was carried out in a study of early T cells in non-severe SARS-CoV-2 infection. Study-level background: It was bulk RNA from unsorted whole blood that was sequenced, and the chains were unpaired. Whole-study results and caveats: CD4 and private specificities were missed by VDJdb matching, which favored anti-spike CD8 responses.

V lost 3 bases to trimming and J lost 3 bases, with 8 bases between them. This CDR3 has 14 amino acids. Only a few counts were recorded for this clonotype. Its target is unknown. cDNA molecules, individually, were tagged with unique molecular identifiers. TCRdb re-derived calls from the 5' RACE reads in MiXCR, one entry per CDR3 protein. The profile shows around 83,000 distinct CDR3 sequences, approximately 12% of them singletons. The material was whole blood, obtained at baseline. The chain recombines TRBV12-3 or TRBV12-4 with TRBJ2-2; no clear D. This receptor was taken from an adult who was a healthcare worker with PCR-confirmed SARS-CoV-2 infection or an uninfected control (not recorded which). The CDR3 DNA reads TGTGCCAGCAGTTTTGACTGGGACACCGGGGAGCTGTTTTTT. Residues: CASSFDWDTGELFF.